The rows below give T cell receptor beta chains drawn from one sample of a study of T cells in Graves' hyperthyroidism and ophthalmopathy. TCRdb re-derived calls from the multiplex PCR reads in MiXCR, one entry per CDR3 protein. Of 350,000 to 400,000 distinct CDR3 sequences in the sample, under 15% were seen once. Sequencing used blood. The receptors originated from a woman aged 30 to 39 with Graves' hyperthyroidism. Each CDR3 is given with its conserved first and last residue. The D gene is left open where the match is weak. Some rows mark clone size as missing; the rest say once, few, many or name a class of expanded clone.

many	TRBJ2-1	TRBD2	TRBV20-1	TGCAGTGCTAGAGACCTGTCCGGGAGGGAGGTCAATGAGCAGTTCTTC	CSARDLSGREVNEQFF
few	TRBJ2-3	NA	TRBV12-3/TRBV12-4	TGTGCCAGCAGTTTAAGGGGGGCTGGAGGATATACGCAGTATTTT	CASSLRGAGGYTQYF
NA	TRBJ2-2	TRBD1	TRBV6-1	TGTGCCAGCAATATACAGGGGGCTCCGACCGGGGAGCTGTTTTTT	CASNIQGAPTGELFF
many	TRBJ1-2	NA	TRBV3-1	TGTGCCAGCAGCCAAGATTACAACGCGGGCTACACCTTC	CASSQDYNAGYTF
few	TRBJ2-7	NA	TRBV28	TGTGCCAGCACGAAACACTACGAGCAGTACTTC	CASTKHYEQYF
many	TRBJ2-7	NA	TRBV6-1	TGTGCCAGCAGAACCCGGGGTCTAACCTCCTACGAGCAGTACTTC	CASRTRGLTSYEQYF
NA	TRBJ1-2	NA	TRBV27	TGTGCCAGCAGCTCCGGACCGACTTCCCCTATCGGCTACACCTTC	CASSSGPTSPIGYTF
NA	TRBJ1-5	NA	TRBV19	TGTGCCAGTAGTATTCCCAACGGGGGACATTATGGTCAGCCCCAGCATTTT	CASSIPNGGHYGQPQHF
many	TRBJ2-5	TRBD1	TRBV11-2	TGTGCCAGCAGCGCCGACAGGGGCGAGACCCAGTACTTC	CASSADRGETQYF
NA	TRBJ1-2	TRBD1	TRBV6-6	TGTGCCAGCAGCCCACAGGGGCCGGATGGCTACACCTTC	CASSPQGPDGYTF
few	TRBJ1-1	NA	TRBV24-1	TGTGCCACCAGTGATTTGGGACAGCGAGCTTTCTTT	CATSDLGQRAFF
NA	TRBJ2-3	TRBD2	TRBV5-1	TGCGCCAGCAGCTCTAAAACGGGACTAGCGGGAGCAGATACGCAGTATTTT	CASSSKTGLAGADTQYF
many	TRBJ2-4	TRBD2	TRBV20-1	TGCAGTGCTAGAGATCGGCGGGAGTGGCTTAATAAGGGCGGCAAAAACATTCAGTACTTC	CSARDRREWLNKGGKNIQYF
many	TRBJ2-1	TRBD2	TRBV9	TGTGCCAGCAGCGTAGGGGGGGGAGGCTCCTACAATGAGCAGTTCTTC	CASSVGGGGSYNEQFF
many	TRBJ2-7	TRBD2	TRBV3-1	TGTGCCAGCAGCCAAGTTATTAGCGGGGCCAACTACGAGCAGTACTTC	CASSQVISGANYEQYF
NA	TRBJ2-7	TRBD2	TRBV24-1	TGTGCCACCAGTGACCCCGGGACTAGCGGGACCGAGCAGTACTTC	CATSDPGTSGTEQYF
NA	TRBJ2-1	TRBD1	TRBV12-3/TRBV12-4	TGTGCCAGCAGTCACGGACAGGGGGCGTACGAGCAGTTCTTC	CASSHGQGAYEQFF
few	TRBJ2-5	NA	TRBV15	TGTGCCACCAGCAGAGAGGTGGGGGTTCGAGAGACCCAGTACTTC	CATSREVGVRETQYF
NA	TRBJ2-7	NA	TRBV18	TGTGCCAGCTCACCACCTAGGTCGGTATACGAGCAGTACTTC	CASSPPRSVYEQYF
NA	TRBJ1-6	NA	TRBV4-1	TGCGCCAGCAGCCAAGTTTCTTCACCCCTCCACTTT	CASSQVSSPLHF
many	TRBJ2-5	TRBD1	TRBV28	TGTGCCAGCAGTCAACAGGGGGCCACAGAGACCCAGTACTTC	CASSQQGATETQYF